The clone carrying this T cell receptor beta chain was counted once. The authors reverse transcribed roughly 0.5 to 1 ug RNA with random hexamers. Multiplex immunoSEQ PCR targeted 54 Vbeta and 13 Jbeta TCR beta segments. TCRdb independently ran MiXCR on the immunoSEQ multiplex PCR reads; one entry per CDR3 protein. The table lists some 65,000 distinct CDR3 sequences, about 94% of them singletons. This CDR3 has 13 amino acids. V shed 5 bases and J shed 2 bases, with 9 bases lying between them. Germline V gene lookup returns CDR1 MDHEN and CDR2 SYDVKM. This entry is derived from a study of CD8 T cells in Susac syndrome.

The gene calls are TRBV28 and TRBJ1-2, with D possibly being TRBD1 (5 bases). The sequenced sample was CD8+ T cells from PBMCs. The clonotype comes from a human donor with multiple sclerosis. The CDR3 protein is CASSPDRNYGYTF. The CDR3 region has the DNA TGTGCCAGCAGTCCTGACAGAAACTATGGCTACACCTTC.